Here is one T cell receptor (beta chain) with its context. Germline V lookup: CDR1 MNHNY, CDR2 SVGAGI (reference sequence). The CDR3 contains 13 residues. Trimming cost V 9 bases and J 4 bases; bases outside gene matches: 5. The data were taken from a study of T cell changes during pregnancy in multiple sclerosis. Assay: immunoSEQ multiplex PCR; the TCRdb copy retains only in-frame clones and omits some. The table includes around 50,000 clones, about 94% detected once. J is TRBJ2-7 and V is TRBV6-6, with TRBD1 matching over 11 bases. The material sequenced was CD8+ T cells from peripheral blood mononuclear cells, taken in the first trimester of pregnancy. The TCR originated in a female donor with multiple sclerosis, enrolled in a pregnancy study. CDR3 region: CASLGQGAYEQYF. The CDR3 DNA is TGTGCCAGTCTCGGACAGGGGGCGTACGAGCAGTACTTC.